The table lists the clone carrying this T cell receptor (beta chain) with many counts. Germline CDR1 is MNHEY and CDR2 is SVGEGT. The V gene lost 7 bases and the J gene lost 2 bases, with 19 bases spanning the gap. This CDR3 has 16 amino acids. The data were obtained in a study of Graves' ophthalmopathy and Graves' hyperthyroidism. From RNA, the CDR3 regions of TCR beta chains were amplified and sequenced. The library came from an HTBI-primed first-round RT-PCR and a second-round multiplex PCR. MiXCR, run by TCRdb on the multiplex PCR reads, gives a single entry per CDR3 protein. Of 350,000 to 400,000 distinct CDR3 sequences listed, approximately 20% are singletons. Other autoimmune diseases, uncontrolled infections, pregnancy or lactation excluded patients from enrollment. Establishment of the diagnosis relied upon clinical symptoms, serum thyroxine, TRAb, thyroid ultrasound and orbital computed tomography.

The sequencing sample was made of peripheral blood. V gene TRBV6-2 or TRBV6-3 combines with J gene TRBJ2-3, with a tentative D call TRBD2 (6 bases). This receptor was identified in a woman aged 18 to 35 with Graves' ophthalmopathy. As DNA, the CDR3 is TGTGCCAGCATCCCCCGGAACGGACTATTCACAGATACGCAGTATTTT. This gives the protein CASIPRNGLFTDTQYF.